This TCR beta chain was sequenced for a study of OX40 agonist ivuxolimab in advanced cancers. Study-level background: Intravenous ivuxolimab at 0.01 to 10 mg/kg was given to patients every 2 weeks. Partial responses were achieved by three patients: one hepatocellular carcinoma, two cutaneous melanoma.

Libraries were prepared by immunoSEQ multiplex PCR; TCRdb keeps only in-frame clonotypes and omits some of them. The profile shows about 83,000 clones, about 88% of them singletons. Overall study results and limits: Both CD4+ and CD8+ T cell populations in blood had undergone clonal expansion by week 6 at 0.1 to 3.0 mg/kg.

The table lists this clone with a count of one. Its target is not known. The sequencing here drew on CD4+ or CD8+ T cells sorted from blood, taken in a trial of the OX40 agonist ivuxolimab. The TCR sequence derives from an adult with an advanced solid tumor such as melanoma, head and neck, liver or kidney cancer.

The CDR3 DNA is TGTGCCAGCAGCTTAGAGAGGGGAGGGAATCAGCCCCAGCATTTT. Translated, it gives CASSLERGGNQPQHF. This rearrangement joins TRBV7-2 to TRBJ1-5, with D possibly matching TRBD1 (5 bases). The germline V gene has CDR1 SGHTA and CDR2 FQGNSA. V was pared by 1 base and J by 4 bases, with 11 bases between. There are 15 residues in the CDR3.